These T cell receptor beta chains were read from a single sample in a study of shared clonotypes between healthy human individuals. Profiling relied on immunoSEQ multiplex PCR, and the TCRdb table lists in-frame clones only, not all of them. The repertoire holds around 2.1 million clones, with approximately 94% as singletons. Input material: naive CD8+ T cells from PBMCs. All receptors derive from a man aged 18 to 35 in good health. Some clones in this sample may be carry-over from other donors' samples. CDR3s include the opening cysteine and the closing phenylalanine or tryptophan. Each record gives: J gene, D gene, V gene, clone size, CDR3 protein, CDR3 DNA. A D gene is named only where the DNA matches it firmly. Only part of the rows carry a size: once, few, many, or a class if the clone is expanded.

TRBJ1-4	TRBD1	TRBV4-2	-	CASSHPRGRGATNEKLFF	TGTGCCAGCAGCCATCCCAGGGGGCGAGGCGCAACTAATGAAAAACTGTTTTTT
TRBJ1-1	-	TRBV14	-	CASSYYAGRYEAFF	TGTGCCAGCAGCTACTACGCAGGCCGGTATGAAGCTTTCTTT
TRBJ2-7	TRBD2	TRBV19	-	CASSIRAGASYEQYF	TGTGCCAGTAGTATAAGGGCGGGAGCCTCCTACGAGCAGTACTTC
TRBJ1-1	TRBD1	TRBV4-3	-	CASSQKQGQLNTEAFF	TGCGCCAGCAGCCAAAAGCAGGGACAGCTGAACACTGAAGCTTTCTTT
TRBJ2-5	-	TRBV11-2	-	CASSLAADQYF	TGTGCCAGCAGCTTAGCGGCCGATCAGTACTTC
TRBJ2-7	TRBD1	TRBV2	-	CASTYTRDRPTYEQYF	TGTGCCAGCACCTATACTCGGGACAGACCGACCTACGAGCAGTACTTC
TRBJ1-5	-	TRBV28	-	CASSTQTGSHQPQHF	TGTGCCAGCAGTACCCAAACAGGTAGCCATCAGCCCCAGCATTTT
TRBJ2-1	-	TRBV5-8	-	CASIPPPWQVTSNNEQFF	TGTGCCAGCATCCCGCCCCCGTGGCAAGTTACGTCGAACAATGAGCAGTTCTTC
TRBJ2-3	-	TRBV7-9	-	CASRRDTRKYTQYF	TGTGCCAGCAGACGGGACACCCGCAAATATACGCAGTATTTT
TRBJ2-3	-	TRBV25-1	once	CASSVTRRGTDTQYF	TGTGCCAGCAGTGTCACAAGGAGGGGCACAGATACGCAGTATTTT
TRBJ1-4	-	TRBV19	-	CASSIWLVGTVMATNEKLFF	TGTGCCAGTAGTATCTGGTTGGTTGGCACGGTGATGGCAACTAATGAAAAACTGTTTTTT
TRBJ2-3	-	TRBV11-2	-	CASSTLWFAERQDTQYF	TGTGCCAGCAGCACGCTTTGGTTTGCGGAGCGCCAAGATACGCAGTATTTT
TRBJ1-1	-	TRBV27	once	CASSLLTRNTEAFF	TGTGCCAGCAGTTTACTAACCAGGAACACTGAAGCTTTCTTT
TRBJ1-2	-	TRBV5-8	-	CASSLRDWAGYTF	TGTGCCAGCAGCTTACGGGACTGGGCTGGCTACACCTTC
TRBJ2-7	TRBD2	TRBV5-4	-	CASSSGLAGGYEQYF	TGTGCCAGCAGCTCCGGACTAGCGGGGGGCTACGAGCAGTACTTC
TRBJ2-7	-	TRBV19	-	CASSDGIVYEQYF	TGTGCCAGTAGTGACGGGATCGTCTACGAGCAGTACTTC
TRBJ1-1	-	TRBV2	-	CASSDRTYTEAFF	TGTGCCAGCAGTGACAGAACCTACACTGAAGCTTTCTTT
TRBJ1-4	-	TRBV15	-	CATHEGGLEKLFF	TGTGCCACCCATGAGGGGGGCCTCGAAAAACTGTTTTTT
TRBJ2-7	TRBD2	TRBV7-9	-	CASSLGNSGTYEQYF	TGTGCCAGCAGCTTAGGTAATAGCGGGACCTACGAGCAGTACTTC
TRBJ2-2	TRBD1	TRBV15	-	CATSRDWFGDRANTGELFF	TGTGCCACCAGCAGAGATTGGTTTGGGGACAGGGCGAACACCGGGGAGCTGTTTTTT
TRBJ2-1	-	TRBV4-1	-	CASQGQGSRYNEQFF	TGCGCCAGCCAAGGCCAGGGTTCGAGATACAATGAGCAGTTCTTC
TRBJ2-7	-	TRBV2	-	CASSSTPSSYEQYF	TGTGCCAGCAGTTCGACACCGAGCTCCTACGAGCAGTACTTC
TRBJ2-1	-	TRBV5-4	-	CASSLLAGPYNEQFF	TGTGCCAGCAGCTTGTTGGCAGGGCCCTACAATGAGCAGTTCTTC
TRBJ2-7	-	TRBV9	once	CASSVDWGSSYEQYF	TGTGCCAGCAGCGTAGATTGGGGGAGCTCCTACGAGCAGTACTTC
TRBJ2-7	-	TRBV10-2	-	CASTASTQTPSEQYF	TGCGCCAGCACTGCGTCCACCCAGACTCCCAGCGAGCAGTACTTC
TRBJ1-1	-	TRBV5-1	-	CASSFGGANEAFF	TGCGCCAGCAGCTTCGGCGGGGCAAATGAAGCTTTCTTT
TRBJ2-7	-	TRBV9	-	CASSSQGLPPYEQYF	TGTGCCAGCAGCTCCCAGGGTCTACCCCCCTACGAGCAGTACTTC
TRBJ2-7	TRBD2	TRBV10-3	-	CAISVSGSSYEQYF	TGTGCCATCAGTGTTAGCGGGAGCTCCTACGAGCAGTACTTC
TRBJ2-1	TRBD2	TRBV5-1	-	CASSLQLASGRDNEQFF	TGCGCCAGCAGCTTGCAATTGGCTAGCGGGAGGGACAATGAGCAGTTCTTC
TRBJ2-5	-	TRBV28	-	CASSFEFTQETQYF	TGTGCCAGCAGTTTTGAGTTTACCCAAGAGACCCAGTACTTC
TRBJ1-2	-	TRBV29-1	-	CSVDPGTGGYTF	TGCAGCGTTGATCCCGGGACGGGTGGCTACACCTTC
TRBJ1-2	TRBD1	TRBV7-9	-	CASSLGTGYGYTF	TGTGCCAGCAGTTTAGGGACAGGCTATGGCTACACCTTC
TRBJ2-7	-	TRBV27	-	CASSSRGSSGYEQYF	TGTGCCAGCAGTTCCCGGGGCAGTAGCGGCTACGAGCAGTACTTC
TRBJ1-2	TRBD1	TRBV30	once	CAWSVVDRGLRGYTF	TGTGCCTGGAGTGTTGTGGACAGGGGGCTACGAGGCTACACCTTC
TRBJ2-7	-	TRBV6-5	-	CASSYSPGISYEQYF	TGTGCCAGCAGTTACTCTCCGGGAATAAGCTACGAGCAGTACTTC
TRBJ1-1	-	TRBV5-6	-	CASSLVWENTEAFF	TGTGCCAGCAGCCTTGTGTGGGAGAACACTGAAGCTTTCTTT
TRBJ2-5	-	TRBV7-9	-	CASSTRTANQETQYF	TGTGCCAGCAGCACCAGGACAGCAAACCAAGAGACCCAGTACTTC
TRBJ2-7	TRBD2	TRBV12-5	-	CASGWEGRGEQYF	TGTGCTAGTGGTTGGGAGGGGCGAGGCGAGCAGTACTTC
TRBJ2-2	-	TRBV4-1	-	CASSHPGHMDTGELFF	TGCGCCAGCAGCCATCCGGGACATATGGACACCGGGGAGCTGTTTTTT
TRBJ2-1	TRBD2	TRBV11-2	-	CASSLAPGLAVYNEQFF	TGTGCCAGCAGCTTAGCCCCGGGACTAGCGGTTTACAATGAGCAGTTCTTC
TRBJ2-5	TRBD1	TRBV7-8	once	CASSLLAHRGRETQYF	TGTGCCAGCAGCTTATTGGCTCACAGGGGGCGGGAGACCCAGTACTTC
TRBJ1-2	-	TRBV27	-	CASSADRGVGGYTF	TGTGCCAGCAGCGCCGATCGAGGGGTGGGGGGCTACACCTTC
TRBJ2-7	TRBD2	TRBV29-1	-	CSVAYTSGYEQYF	TGCAGCGTTGCCTATACTAGCGGGTACGAGCAGTACTTC
TRBJ2-7	-	TRBV6-6	-	CASGAATYEQYF	TGTGCCAGCGGGGCAGCTACCTACGAGCAGTACTTC
TRBJ1-1	TRBD1	TRBV6-5	once	CASSYRTGWGTEAFF	TGTGCCAGCAGTTACCGGACAGGGTGGGGGACTGAAGCTTTCTTT
TRBJ2-3	TRBD2	TRBV7-9	-	CASSHSRLAGVADTQYF	TGTGCCAGCAGCCATTCCCGACTAGCGGGAGTGGCAGATACGCAGTATTTT
TRBJ2-7	-	TRBV5-1	-	CASSPLTVRGAPEQYF	TGCGCCAGCAGCCCTCTTACCGTTCGAGGAGCTCCCGAGCAGTACTTC
TRBJ1-2	-	TRBV9	-	CASSAPQGNHYGYTF	TGTGCCAGCAGTGCCCCTCAGGGGAATCACTATGGCTACACCTTC
TRBJ2-1	TRBD1	TRBV13	-	CASSVRTGSSYNEQFF	TGTGCCAGCAGCGTGCGGACAGGGTCGTCCTACAATGAGCAGTTCTTC
TRBJ1-5	TRBD1	TRBV28	-	CASSPGTESNQPQHF	TGTGCCAGCAGCCCCGGGACAGAGTCCAATCAGCCCCAGCATTTT
TRBJ1-4	-	TRBV9	-	CASSAIGTPNEKLFF	TGTGCCAGCAGCGCCATCGGGACACCAAATGAAAAACTGTTTTTT
TRBJ1-5	-	TRBV6-4	-	CASSDRSRGSNQPQHF	TGTGCCAGCAGTGACAGGTCCAGGGGAAGCAATCAGCCCCAGCATTTT